These 4 T cell receptor beta chains were sequenced from one sample in a study of shared clonotypes between healthy human individuals. Using immunoSEQ multiplex PCR, the repertoire was profiled, and TCRdb retains in-frame clones only, with some absent. Counted here are about 1.1 million clones, around 78% occurring once; the ten biggest clones make up roughly 0.57%. Sequenced sample: memory CD4+ T cells from PBMCs. Subset specified: CD45RA-negative fraction. The receptor source for this set is a man aged 18-30 years in good health. Some clones in this sample may be carry-over from other donors' samples.

The genes are TRBV7-9 and TRBJ2-3, with D possibly matching TRBD2 (5 bases). The CDR3 covers 15 residues. The V gene lost 0 bases and the J gene lost 6 bases, with 13 bases spanning the gap. Germline assignment: CDR1 SEHNR and CDR2 FQNEAQ (reference sequence). CDR3 residues: CASSLADFSGDTQYF. Here the CDR3 DNA reads TGTGCCAGCAGCTTAGCGGACTTCAGTGGGGATACGCAGTATTTT.

The chain recombines TRBV30 with TRBJ1-1; D not certain. V lost 3 bases and J lost 1, with 12 bases in between. Germline V lookup: CDR1 GTSNPN, CDR2 SVGIG (reference sequence). The CDR3 consists of 14 residues. The CDR3 loop is CAWRTSSRNTEAFF. The CDR3 DNA sequence: TGTGCCTGGAGGACCTCATCTCGGAACACTGAAGCTTTCTTT.

Regarding this clone: A clone one base away is much larger, so this may be a read error. This chain uses TRBV5-1 with TRBJ2-5; D is unresolved. The better agreement between TRBJ2-7 and the DNA end casts doubt on the J call. The CDR3 is 15 residues long. Germline V lookup: CDR1 SGHRS, CDR2 YFSETQ. CDR3 protein: CAGSLAPMGTYEQYF. CDR3 DNA: TGCGCCGGCAGCTTGGCCCCGATGGGGACCTACGAGCAGTACTTC.

The V gene is TRBV28, the J gene TRBJ2-1; D is possibly TRBD1 or TRBD2 (5 bases each). The CDR3 extends over 18 amino acids. The germline V gene encodes CDR1 MDHEN and CDR2 SYDVKM. Trimming took 4 bases from V and 7 from J, leaving 26 bases between them. CDR3 coding DNA: TGTGCCAGCAGTTCCCCCGGTCGGGGACCAGGTGGGGCTAATGAGCAGTTCTTC. This gives the protein CASSSPGRGPGGANEQFF.